The source of this T cell receptor beta chain is a study of T cells after yellow fever vaccination. Study overall: SMART-Seq v4 Ultra Low Input served to prepare low-cell-number fractions.

Notes on the study in general: Reappearance after the booster was observed for most primary-vaccination clones (96% CD4, just over 85% CD8). The study found a weaker secondary response that peaked faster, day 5 versus 15.

TCRdb used MiXCR to reprocess the 5' RACE reads, holding one entry per CDR3 protein. The table records some 670,000 distinct CDR3 sequences, about 12% of them present only once. Germline CDR1 MNHEY, CDR2 SVGEGT. There are 12 residues in the CDR3. Trimming took off 5 bases at V and 3 bases at J, with 7 bases between the two ends. This clonotype was counted between two and nine times. Its matching antigen is unknown. This TCR was recovered from a man in his thirties or forties who received the YFV17D yellow fever vaccine. This chain links TRBV6-2 or TRBV6-3 with TRBJ1-2; D is uncertain. The sample was PBMCs, taken on the day of the yellow fever booster vaccination. CDR3 nucleotides: TGTGCCAGCAGTAAGGAAGACTATGGCTACACCTTC. Protein product: CASSKEDYGYTF.